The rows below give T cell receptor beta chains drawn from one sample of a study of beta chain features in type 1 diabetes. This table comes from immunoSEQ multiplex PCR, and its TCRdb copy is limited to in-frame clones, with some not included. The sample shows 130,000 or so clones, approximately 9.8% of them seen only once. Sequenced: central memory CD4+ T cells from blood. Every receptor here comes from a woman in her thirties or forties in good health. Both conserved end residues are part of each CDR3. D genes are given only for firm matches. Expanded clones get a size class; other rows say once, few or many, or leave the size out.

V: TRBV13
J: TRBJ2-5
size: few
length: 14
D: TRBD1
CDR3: CASSPGTARPSQYF
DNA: TGTGCCAGCAGTCCCGGGACAGCACGACCTTCCCAGTACTTC

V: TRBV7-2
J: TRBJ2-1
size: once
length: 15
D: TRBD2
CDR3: CASSLGTSGSGGQFF
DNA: TGTGCCAGCAGCCTCGGGACTAGCGGTTCAGGCGGGCAGTTCTTC

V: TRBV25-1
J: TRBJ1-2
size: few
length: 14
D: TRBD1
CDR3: CASSGQGLNYGYTF
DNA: TGTGCCAGCAGTGGACAGGGGCTGAACTATGGCTACACCTTC

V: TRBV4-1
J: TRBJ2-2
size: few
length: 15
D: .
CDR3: CASSQYRELAGELFF
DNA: TGCGCCAGCAGCCAATACAGGGAATTGGCCGGGGAGCTGTTTTTT

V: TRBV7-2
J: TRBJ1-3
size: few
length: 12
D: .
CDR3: CASAGAGNTIYF
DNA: TGTGCCAGCGCTGGAGCTGGAAACACCATATATTTT

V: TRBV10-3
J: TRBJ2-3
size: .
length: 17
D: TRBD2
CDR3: CAIRRYGTSGGADTQYF
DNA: TGTGCCATCAGACGATATGGGACTAGCGGGGGGGCAGATACGCAGTATTTT

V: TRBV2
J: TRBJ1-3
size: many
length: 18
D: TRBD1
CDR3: CASTRQGVPSFSGNTIYF
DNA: TGTGCCAGCACCCGACAGGGGGTCCCTTCATTCTCTGGAAACACCATATATTTT

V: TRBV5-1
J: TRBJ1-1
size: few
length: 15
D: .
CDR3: CASSLGGGMNTEAFF
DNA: TGCGCCAGCAGCTTAGGTGGGGGCATGAACACTGAAGCTTTCTTT

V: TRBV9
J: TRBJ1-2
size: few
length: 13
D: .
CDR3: CASSPVQGHGYTF
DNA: TGTGCCAGCAGCCCGGTCCAGGGTCACGGCTACACCTTC

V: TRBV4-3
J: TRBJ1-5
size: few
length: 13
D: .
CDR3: CASSQELPQPQHF
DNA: TGCGCCAGCAGCCAAGAACTCCCTCAGCCCCAGCATTTT

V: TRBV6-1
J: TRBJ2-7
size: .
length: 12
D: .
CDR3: CASSPEPYEQYF
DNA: TGTGCCAGCAGCCCCGAGCCGTACGAGCAGTACTTC

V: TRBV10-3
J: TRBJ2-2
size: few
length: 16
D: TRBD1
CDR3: CAISASTGPGTGELFF
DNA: TGTGCCATCAGTGCTTCGACAGGGCCCGGGACCGGGGAGCTGTTTTTT

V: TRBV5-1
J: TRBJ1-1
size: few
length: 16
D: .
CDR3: CASSLEIRLVSTEAFF
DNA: TGCGCCAGCAGCTTGGAAATCAGACTCGTAAGCACTGAAGCTTTCTTT

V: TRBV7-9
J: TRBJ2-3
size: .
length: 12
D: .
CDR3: CASSFGPDTQYF
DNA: TGTGCCAGCAGCTTCGGTCCAGATACGCAGTATTTT

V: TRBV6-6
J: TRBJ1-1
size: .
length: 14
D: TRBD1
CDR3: CASRGQGLNTEAFF
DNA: TGTGCCAGCAGGGGACAGGGGTTGAACACTGAAGCTTTCTTT

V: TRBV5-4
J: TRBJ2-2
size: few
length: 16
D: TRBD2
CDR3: CASSLVASGGTGELFF
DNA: TGTGCCAGCAGCTTGGTGGCTAGCGGGGGTACCGGGGAGCTGTTTTTT

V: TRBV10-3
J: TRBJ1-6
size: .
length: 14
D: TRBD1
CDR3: CAISSTGFNSPLHF
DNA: TGTGCCATCAGCTCGACAGGGTTTAATTCACCCCTCCACTTT

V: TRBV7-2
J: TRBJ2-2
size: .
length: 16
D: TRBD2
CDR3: CASSPAGNTNTGELFF
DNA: TGTGCCAGCAGCCCAGCGGGGAACACGAACACCGGGGAGCTGTTTTTT

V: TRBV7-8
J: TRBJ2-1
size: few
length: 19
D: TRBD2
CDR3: CASSRLAGPFKSSYNEQFF
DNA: TGTGCCAGCAGTCGACTAGCGGGTCCTTTCAAGAGCTCCTACAATGAGCAGTTCTTC

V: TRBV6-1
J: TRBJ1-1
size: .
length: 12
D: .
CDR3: CASEMGSTEAFF
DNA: TGTGCCAGCGAAATGGGGAGCACTGAAGCTTTCTTT